These T cell receptor beta chains were read from a single sample in a study of T-cell memory formation after mild COVID-19. TCRdb used MiXCR to reprocess the 5' RACE reads, holding one entry per CDR3 protein. The sample records hundreds of thousands of distinct CDR3 sequences, approximately 7.6% being singletons. Sequenced sample: PBMCs or a T cell subset sorted from them (not recorded which). These receptors were collected from a man aged 18 to 30 who had mild COVID-19 (a few samples of this study predate the infection). Cell type and time point are not known. Both conserved end residues are part of each CDR3. The D gene is left open where the match is weak. Size tells how often a clone was seen (once, few, many) or the class of an expanded clone, and some rows leave it out.

>TRBJ1-4|16|TRBV5-1|TRBD1|few
CASRTGTGISNEKLFF
TGCGCCAGCAGAACCGGGACAGGGATTTCTAATGAAAAACTGTTTTTT
>TRBJ1-1|15|TRBV19|TRBD1|-
CASSIFKGAITEAFF
TGTGCCAGTAGTATATTTAAGGGGGCGATCACTGAAGCTTTCTTT
>TRBJ1-2|12|TRBV18|-|few
CASSTTGFGYTF
TGTGCCAGCTCAACAACGGGGTTTGGCTACACCTTC
>TRBJ2-2|16|TRBV10-3|TRBD1|few
CAIRGLAGGRTGELFF
TGTGCCATCAGGGGGCTCGCAGGGGGCAGGACCGGGGAGCTGTTTTTT
>TRBJ1-2|17|TRBV4-1|-|few
CASSLSGTPGDSYGYTF
TGCGCCAGCAGCCTCTCCGGGACCCCGGGAGATTCCTATGGCTACACCTTC
>TRBJ2-5|14|TRBV18|-|few
CASSVEFRVETQYF
TGTGCCAGCTCAGTGGAGTTCCGAGTGGAGACCCAGTACTTC
>TRBJ2-1|17|TRBV6-2/TRBV6-3|TRBD2|few
CASSYGPSGTAYNEQFF
TGTGCCAGCAGTTACGGGCCTAGCGGGACCGCTTACAATGAGCAGTTCTTC
>TRBJ2-3|15|TRBV15|TRBD1|-
CATVPGTDITDTQYF
TGTGCCACCGTCCCCGGGACAGACATCACAGATACGCAGTATTTT
>TRBJ2-5|16|TRBV12-3/TRBV12-4|-|few
CASTSGERGLLETQYF
TGTGCCAGCACCTCGGGGGAGAGGGGGCTTTTGGAGACCCAGTACTTC
>TRBJ2-7|14|TRBV5-1|-|many
CASSLGRGLYEQYF
TGCGCCAGCAGCTTGGGTCGGGGGCTGTATGAGCAGTACTTC
>TRBJ1-6|12|TRBV10-3|TRBD1|few
CAIRQGDSPLHF
TGTGCCATCCGACAGGGGGATTCACCCCTCCACTTT
>TRBJ2-1|15|TRBV7-2|-|many
CASSLVGGLYNEQFF
TGTGCCAGCAGCTTGGTTGGAGGGCTTTACAATGAGCAGTTCTTC
>TRBJ2-1|16|TRBV29-1|-|-
CSVALTWPSSYNEQFF
TGCAGCGTCGCCTTAACATGGCCCAGCTCCTACAATGAGCAGTTCTTC
>TRBJ2-3|14|TRBV5-6|-|few
CASSLFRSTDTQYF
TGTGCCAGCAGCTTGTTCAGGAGCACAGATACGCAGTATTTT